The 9 T cell receptor beta chains presented below share a single source sample, sequenced in a study of control samples from healthy donors and cancer patients. The repertoire was sequenced with immunoSEQ multiplex PCR; TCRdb's copy has only in-frame clones and lacks some. The data contain some 410,000 clones, around 90% of them singletons. Sample: PBMCs. The source of these receptors is a man aged 40-49 years with head and neck cancer.

CDR3 loop: CASSTRTGGKYEQYF. CDR3 sequence (DNA): TGTGCCAGCAGCACCCGGACAGGGGGAAAATACGAGCAGTACTTC. V is TRBV21-1 and J is TRBJ2-7; the table's D gene call, TRBD1, was not cross checked with the DNA. TRBV21-1 has pseudogene status. The CDR3 is 15 amino acids.

This clone showed up just a few times. The J gene is TRBJ2-5, the V gene TRBV30; D is unclear. The CDR3 is 12 residues long. V was cut by 1 base and J by 0 bases, with 3 bases left in between. Per the germline V gene, CDR1 is GTSNPN and CDR2 is SVGIG (reference sequence). CDR3 sequence: CAWSGYQETQYF. In DNA form, the CDR3 reads TGTGCCTGGAGTGGGTACCAAGAGACCCAGTACTTC.

The chain joins TRBV6-5 to TRBJ2-3, with D possibly called TRBD1 or TRBD2 (6 bases each). The CDR3 extends over 15 amino acids. Trimming left V 2 bases short and J 2 bases short, with 11 bases between. CDR1 is MNHEY and CDR2 is SVGAGI in the germline V gene. This CDR3 is CASSYNGGHTDTQYF. Written as DNA, the CDR3 is TGTGCCAGCAGTTACAACGGGGGACACACAGATACGCAGTATTTT.

As concerns this clone: Relative to the germline gene, one junction end is altered; a read error may explain this. The chain links TRBV7-9 to TRBJ2-5, with D unresolved. Germline V gives CDR1 SEHNR, CDR2 FQNEAQ (reference sequence). The CDR3 totals 13 residues. The CDR3 region is CASSHPPQGTQYF. The DNA for the CDR3 is TGTGCCAGCAGCCACCCTCCACAAGGGACCCAGTACTTC.

The gene calls are TRBV18 and TRBJ2-7; no definite D call. Germline V gives CDR1 KGHSH, CDR2 LQKENI. With 0 bases removed from V and 1 base from J, the gap between germline ends came to 10 bases. The CDR3 covers 15 residues. The DNA for the CDR3 is TGTGCCAGCTCACCACCGGCGGACGTTTCCTACGAGCAGTACTTC. The encoded protein is CASSPPADVSYEQYF.

J is TRBJ2-7 and V is TRBV10-1, with 11 nucleotides matching TRBD1. Germline V gene data show CDR1 as WNHNN and CDR2 as SYGVQD (reference sequence). V shed 0 bases, J shed 2 bases, and the junction held 6 bases outside the gene matches. CDR3 length: 17 residues. CDR3 loop: CASSESRTGGGTYEQYF. CDR3 in DNA: TGCGCCAGCAGTGAGTCCCGGACAGGGGGCGGAACCTACGAGCAGTACTTC.

The chain carries TRBV7-9 and TRBJ1-6; unclear D gene. The germline V gene has CDR1 SEHNR and CDR2 FQNEAQ (reference sequence). The CDR3 covers 15 residues. V gave up 1 base and J gave up 0 bases, with 4 bases separating them. CDR3 in amino acids: CASSLGGSYNSPLHF. The DNA of the CDR3 is TGTGCCAGCAGCTTAGGTGGCTCCTATAATTCACCCCTCCACTTT.

In its sample, this clone was seen many times. The chain links TRBV7-9 to TRBJ1-3; the D is unclear. Trimming pared 0 bases from V and 8 bases from J, leaving 14 bases between. There are 15 residues in the CDR3. Germline lookup yields CDR1 SEHNR and CDR2 FQNEAQ (reference sequence). CDR3 coding DNA: TGTGCCAGCAGCTTAGCGCTGACCCTTAGGGACACCATATATTTT. This sequence encodes CASSLALTLRDTIYF.

The rearrangement links TRBV6-5 to TRBJ2-2, with no clear D. The V and J ends lost 0 bases and 7 bases respectively, with 9 bases between them. CDR1 is MNHEY and CDR2 is SVGAGI in the germline V gene. This CDR3 comprises 14 residues. The CDR3 reads CASSYSGPNGELFF. The CDR3 bases are TGTGCCAGCAGTTACTCGGGCCCTAACGGGGAGCTGTTTTTT.